These 13 T cell receptor beta chains originate from one sample sequenced in a study of beta chain features in type 1 diabetes. Of the isolated RNA, all was reverse transcribed, and so the sequenced material was expressed TCRB transcripts. TCRdb keeps only in-frame clones here, not all; method: immunoSEQ multiplex PCR. This table holds some 270,000 clones, about a tenth found once. Their antigens remain unidentified. Study conclusions and caveats: In all four CD4+ subsets, TCRB CDR3 length was significantly, moderately reduced in type 1 diabetes.

The sequencing sample was made of naive CD4+ T cells from blood. These receptors were collected from a man aged 25-45 years with type 1 diabetes.

In nucleotides, the CDR3 is TGTGCCAGCAGGGCGGGGAACTATGGCTACACCTTC. This translates into CASRAGNYGYTF. This chain joins TRBV2 and TRBJ1-2; D unclear. The germline CDR1 and CDR2 sequences are SNHLY and FYNNEI. The V gene lost 6 bases and the J gene lost 2 bases, with 7 bases spanning the gap. There are 12 residues in the CDR3.

This clone turned up a few times. The rearrangement links TRBV4-2 to TRBJ2-7; tentative D call: TRBD2 (5 bases). The germline CDR1 and CDR2 sequences are LGHNA and YNFKEQ. The CDR3 length is 14 residues. With 1 base removed from V and 4 bases from J, the gap between germline ends came to 11 bases. CDR3 in DNA: TGTGCCAGCAGCCAAGTTGGACTCCGATACGAGCAGTACTTC. Its translation: CASSQVGLRYEQYF.

CDR3: CAWGGTRETQYF. Written as DNA, the CDR3 is TGTGCCTGGGGGGGGACGAGGGAGACCCAGTACTTC. The rearrangement uses TRBV30 and TRBJ2-5; a weak D match, TRBD2 (6 bases). This CDR3 is built from 12 residues. The V end was cut by 5 bases, the J end by 5 bases, with 12 bases between. The germline V gene encodes CDR1 GTSNPN and CDR2 SVGIG (reference sequence).

The chain recombines TRBV2 with TRBJ2-3; D is undetermined. Germline assignment: CDR1 SNHLY and CDR2 FYNNEI. Trimming cost V 4 bases and J 3 bases, with 5 bases left between them. CDR3 length: 12 residues. The CDR3 protein is CASSGTTDTQYF. The CDR3 DNA is TGTGCCAGCAGTGGTACAACAGATACGCAGTATTTT.

The chain recombines TRBV7-9 with TRBJ1-2, with 9 bases aligning to TRBD1. Germline CDR1 SEHNR, CDR2 FQNEAQ (reference sequence). The CDR3 loop spans 13 amino acids. J lost 5 bases, V lost 3 bases, and 1 base had no gene match. CDR3 nucleotides: TGTGCCAGCAGCTTGGGACAGGGATATGGCTACACCTTC. It yields the protein CASSLGQGYGYTF.

V is TRBV19 and J is TRBJ2-1; possibly TRBD1 for D (6 bases). Trimming left V 6 bases short and J 8 bases short, with 26 bases between. Germline V CDR1 and CDR2: LNHDA, SQIVND (reference sequence). This CDR3 comprises 17 residues. The CDR3 DNA reads TGTGCCAGTAGCCCGTATGGGAGACAGGCCCCCCGAGATGAGCAGTTCTTC. It codes for CASSPYGRQAPRDEQFF.

This clone was seen a few times. The gene calls are TRBV27 and TRBJ2-7; perhaps TRBD2 as D (6 bases). Germline values: CDR1 MNHEY, CDR2 SMNVEV (reference sequence). V lost 7 bases and J lost 5, with 15 bases in between. CDR3 length: 13 residues. CDR3 coding DNA: TGTGCCAGCAAGACCGGGCTAGCGAACGAGCAGTACTTC. It yields the protein CASKTGLANEQYF.

V usage is TRBV23-1 and J usage is TRBJ1-2; D uncertain. TRBV23-1 is marked as an open reading frame, function uncertain. The CDR3 extends over 15 amino acids. Trimming removed 5 bases at V and 5 bases at J, with 18 bases between. CDR3 loop: CASSDGNREPYGYTF. CDR3 in DNA: TGCGCCAGCAGTGACGGGAATAGAGAACCGTATGGCTACACCTTC.

The chain carries TRBV18 and TRBJ2-2, with D possibly being TRBD2 (6 bases). This CDR3 is built from 15 residues. Germline lookup yields CDR1 KGHSH and CDR2 LQKENI. V was clipped by 1 base and J by 6 bases, with 12 bases between them. This CDR3 is CASSPLSGIAGELFF. The CDR3 DNA reads TGTGCCAGCTCACCACTTAGCGGAATCGCCGGGGAGCTGTTTTTT.

The chain joins TRBV13 to TRBJ2-1; tentatively, D is TRBD2 (6 bases). Trimming left V 3 bases short and J 9 bases short, with 6 bases between. Germline CDR1 reads PRHDT; CDR2 reads FYEKMQ (reference sequence). CDR3 length: 11 amino acids. The CDR3 DNA follows: TGTGCCAGCAGCTTTAGCGGTGAGCAGTTCTTC. This codes for CASSFSGEQFF.

The chain has TRBV7-9 and TRBJ2-3; 12 bases align to TRBD2. The germline CDR1 and CDR2 sequences are SEHNR and FQNEAQ (reference sequence). After removal of 7 bases from V and 5 bases from J, the junction contained 7 bases not matched to a gene. The CDR3 consists of 15 residues. The DNA for the CDR3 is TGTGCCAGCACCTCCAGACTAGCGGGGGAAGATACGCAGTATTTT. Translated: CASTSRLAGEDTQYF.

The chain uses TRBV19 and TRBJ1-1, with D perhaps TRBD1 (5 bases). This CDR3 is built from 15 residues. Germline V gene data show CDR1 as LNHDA and CDR2 as SQIVND (reference sequence). Trimming cost V 6 bases and J 0 bases, with 14 bases left between them. CDR3 amino acids: CASSLTRGMNTEAFF. In DNA, the CDR3 is TGTGCCAGTAGCCTCACTCGGGGGATGAACACTGAAGCTTTCTTT.

This clone was seen a few times. This chain links TRBV14 with TRBJ1-5; D is ambiguous. Trimming pared 0 bases from V and 5 bases from J, leaving 20 bases between. In germline, CDR1 is SGHDN, CDR2 FVKESK. This CDR3 contains 18 residues. CDR3 DNA: TGTGCCAGCAGCCAAGATATTATGTGGCAGAAGAAAGATCAGCCCCAGCATTTT. Protein product: CASSQDIMWQKKDQPQHF. The whole variable domain, filled in from reference TRBV14 and TRBJ1-5, reads EAGVTQFPSHSVIEKGQTVTLRCDPISGHDNLYWYRRVMGKEIKFLLHFVKESKQDESGMPNNRFLAERTGGTYSTLKVQPAELEDSGVYFCASSQDIMWQKKDQPQHFGDGTRLSIL.